The 27 T cell receptor beta chains given below trace back to one sample, sequenced in a study of T cells after posttransplantation cyclophosphamide. Busulfan-fludarabine conditioning, marrow transplant, and cyclophosphamide on days +3 and +4 were administered. Clones were sequenced by immunoSEQ multiplex PCR, and TCRdb holds only the in-frame ones, with some missing. The table has 20,000 or so clones, about nine tenths seen once. This material consisted of PBMCs, taken after allogeneic stem cell transplant with posttransplant cyclophosphamide. These receptors all come from a female patient in her 40s who received an allogeneic stem cell transplant from a related donor, was CMV-positive, and had no GVHD. The graft donor may account for some of the T cells.

This chain connects TRBV10-3 to TRBJ2-7; the match to TRBD2 covers 10 bases. Germline V lookup: CDR1 ENHRY, CDR2 SYGVKD. The CDR3 totals 16 residues. J gave up 2 bases and V 0 bases, and 4 bases lay outside the gene matches. Here the CDR3 reads CAISESPSGSAYEQYF. The CDR3 DNA reads as TGTGCCATCAGTGAGTCGCCTAGCGGGAGCGCCTACGAGCAGTACTTC.

This clone occurred a few times. The J gene is TRBJ1-2, the V gene TRBV10-3; 11 nucleotides line up with TRBD1. The V gene's germline CDR1 is ENHRY and CDR2 SYGVKD. V shed 6 bases and J 3 bases; nucleotides not matched to a gene: 3. This CDR3 has 14 residues. The CDR3 here is CAIRGDRGYYGYTF. Written as DNA, the CDR3 is TGTGCCATCAGAGGGGACAGGGGGTACTATGGCTACACCTTC.

The chain couples TRBV18 to TRBJ1-5, with 9 positions matching TRBD1. The V gene's germline CDR1 is KGHSH and CDR2 LQKENI. Germline trimming cut 4 bases from V and 12 bases from J; bases unmatched to any gene: 4. The CDR3 spans 12 residues. CDR3 amino acids: CASSRTGENQHF. The CDR3 DNA follows: TGTGCCAGCTCACGGACAGGGGAGAACCAGCATTTT. Full variable domain (rest looked up from reference TRBV18 and TRBJ1-5): NAGVMQNPRHLVRRRGQEARLRCSPMKGHSHVYWYRQLPEEGLKFMVYLQKENIIDESGMPKERFSAEFPKEGPSILRIQQVVRGDSAAYFCASSRTGENQHFGDGTRLSIL.

V is TRBV5-1 and J is TRBJ2-7, with TRBD1 matching 7 bases. The CDR3 has 14 amino acids. Trimming at V came to 0 bases and at J to 2 bases, leaving 2 bases not matched to a gene. Germline lookup yields CDR1 SGHRS and CDR2 YFSETQ. Here the CDR3 DNA reads TGCGCCAGCAGCTTGGAAACAGGGGCCTACGAGCAGTACTTC. It yields the protein CASSLETGAYEQYF.

The DNA for the CDR3 is TGTGCCAGCAGGCCACTGGACAGGGTGGAGACCCAGTACTTC. Its protein is CASRPLDRVETQYF. The J gene is TRBJ2-5, the V gene TRBV28; 8 bases match TRBD1. Germline V gene sequence: CDR1 MDHEN, CDR2 SYDVKM. J lost 5 bases, V lost 6 bases, and 8 bases had no gene match. The CDR3 sequence is 14 residues long.

The chain carries TRBV6-5 and TRBJ1-2; D unresolved. This CDR3 contains 14 residues. The V gene's germline CDR1 is MNHEY and CDR2 SVGAGI. The V and J ends lost 6 bases and 8 bases respectively, with 19 bases between them. CDR3 in amino acids: CASSRSPGPIGYTF. The CDR3 nucleotides are TGTGCCAGCAGCCGAAGCCCGGGTCCTATAGGCTACACCTTC.

CDR3 bases: TGTGCCAGCAGCCCGGGACAGGGAGTCGACGAGCAGTACTTC. As protein: CASSPGQGVDEQYF. The chain couples TRBV7-6 to TRBJ2-7; 9 bases fit TRBD1. The germline gives CDR1 SGHVS, CDR2 FNYEAQ. The V and J ends lost 5 bases and 5 bases, in that order; junction bases with no gene match: 7. The CDR3 loop spans 14 amino acids.

This chain joins TRBV7-8 and TRBJ2-3, with 11 bases lining up with TRBD2. The V segment lost 3 bases and the J segment 3 bases; nucleotides outside the gene matches: 2. Per germline, CDR1 SGHVS and CDR2 FQNEAQ. This CDR3 spans 15 amino acids. Written as DNA, the CDR3 is TGTGCCAGCAGCTTTGGACTAGCGGGTACAGATACGCAGTATTTT. It is translated as CASSFGLAGTDTQYF.

The genes are TRBV5-4 and TRBJ1-3; D may be TRBD1 (5 bases). With 0 bases removed from V and 0 bases from J, the gap between germline ends came to 16 bases. CDR1 is SGHNT, CDR2 YYREEE, per germline (reference sequence). The CDR3 is made up of 18 amino acids. The CDR3 is CASSLAGRQLSSGNTIYF. The CDR3 DNA is TGTGCCAGCAGCTTGGCCGGGAGACAGTTAAGCTCTGGAAACACCATATATTTT. The entire variable domain, with the rest obtained from reference TRBV5-4 and TRBJ1-3, is as follows: ETGVTQSPTHLIKTRGQQVTLRCSSQSGHNTVSWYQQALGQGPQFIFQYYREEENGRGNFPPRFSGLQFPNYSSELNVNALELDDSALYLCASSLAGRQLSSGNTIYFGEGSWLTVV.

This clone occurred once. This rearrangement joins TRBV28 to TRBJ2-7, with 9 positions matching TRBD1. CDR3 size: 14 residues. CDR1 and CDR2 (germline): MDHEN, SYDVKM. V lost 8 bases, J lost 7 bases, and 12 bases stayed unmatched. This chain's CDR3 is CASEKPGQGREQYF. CDR3 nucleotide sequence: TGTGCCAGCGAGAAACCGGGACAGGGTCGTGAGCAGTACTTC.

V and J are TRBV7-2 and TRBJ1-2; TRBD1 agrees at 12 bases. V shed 2 bases, J shed 7 bases, and the junction held 8 bases outside the gene matches. Germline CDR1 SGHTA, CDR2 FQGNSA. The CDR3 is 16 amino acids. CDR3 coding DNA: TGTGCCAGCAGCTTAAGTCGGGACAGGGGGCCTGGTGGCTACACCTTC. The encoded protein is CASSLSRDRGPGGYTF.

The chain combines TRBV19 with TRBJ2-1, with 8 nucleotides matching TRBD2. Germline trimming cut 7 bases from V and 7 bases from J; bases unmatched to any gene: 6. The germline V gene has CDR1 LNHDA and CDR2 SQIVND (reference sequence). This CDR3 has 13 amino acids. CDR3 in DNA: TGTGCCAGTATGTCGGGAGGGTTGAATGAGCAGTTCTTC. Protein sequence: CASMSGGLNEQFF.

The gene calls are TRBV5-1 and TRBJ2-1, with 10 nucleotides matching TRBD2. V was pared by 9 bases and J by 4 bases, with 10 bases of the junction left unmatched. The CDR3 loop spans 15 amino acids. The germline V gene encodes CDR1 SGHRS and CDR2 YFSETQ. CDR3 sequence (DNA): TGCGCCACCAAGCTCCAGCGGGAGGGATACAATGAGCAGTTCTTC. Encoded protein: CATKLQREGYNEQFF.

V usage is TRBV18 and J usage is TRBJ1-5, with TRBD1 matching 9 bases. Per the germline V gene, CDR1 is KGHSH and CDR2 is LQKENI. The CDR3 is 16 residues long. The ends lost 6 bases at V and 5 bases at J; junction bases unmatched: 11. The DNA of the CDR3 is TGTGCCAGCTCGCTGTCCGGGACAGGGTTAGATCAGCCCCAGCATTTT. It encodes CASSLSGTGLDQPQHF.

This clone was seen just once. The chain combines TRBV7-2 with TRBJ2-7; D gene ambiguous. The CDR3 consists of 15 residues. V lost 0 bases, J lost 3 bases, and 12 bases lay in between. The germline V gene encodes CDR1 SGHTA and CDR2 FQGNSA. The CDR3 here is CASSLATALGYEQYF. CDR3 DNA sequence: TGTGCCAGCAGCTTAGCCACAGCATTAGGCTACGAGCAGTACTTC.

V is TRBV6-4 and J is TRBJ2-1, with 7 bases matching TRBD2. Germline CDR1 MRHNA, CDR2 SNTAGT. Losses at the gene ends were 3 bases for V and 7 bases for J; bases not matched to a gene: 12. CDR3 size: 16 residues. The CDR3 is CASSDSDSGPWNEQFF. The CDR3 DNA reads TGTGCCAGCAGTGATTCGGATAGCGGGCCATGGAATGAGCAGTTCTTC.

The gene calls are TRBV11-2 and TRBJ2-7; 7 bases match TRBD1. Germline V gene sequence: CDR1 SGHAT, CDR2 FQNNGV. V trimming: 3 bases; J trimming: 4 bases; junction bases outside the gene matches: 9. The CDR3 runs to 15 residues. DNA for the CDR3: TGTGCCAGCAGCTTCGGTACAGGGGTCACTTACGAGCAGTACTTC. Protein: CASSFGTGVTYEQYF.

This clone has just one count. V and J are TRBV27 and TRBJ2-7, with 7 bases identical to TRBD1. V shed 7 bases and J 0 bases; nucleotides not matched to a gene: 9. CDR3 size: 15 residues. Per germline, CDR1 MNHEY and CDR2 SMNVEV (reference sequence). The chain's CDR3 is CASNERQGRSYEQYF. The CDR3 DNA reads as TGTGCCAGCAACGAACGACAGGGTCGCTCCTACGAGCAGTACTTC.

V usage is TRBV9 and J usage is TRBJ2-2; the D is unclear. Germline-derived CDR1 and CDR2 are SGDLS and YYNGEE. V lost 1 base and J lost 1, with 14 bases in between. CDR3 length: 17 amino acids. As DNA, the CDR3 is TGTGCCAGCAGCGTAACGGCCCCGACATTGAACACCGGGGAGCTGTTTTTT. Residues: CASSVTAPTLNTGELFF.

This chain links TRBV7-8 with TRBJ2-7, with TRBD2 identical over 11 bases. CDR1 and CDR2 (germline): SGHVS, FQNEAQ. This CDR3 comprises 15 residues. V was clipped by 5 bases and J by 0 bases; unmatched bases: 3. The CDR3 is CASSLGLAGSYEQYF. CDR3 nucleotide sequence: TGTGCCAGCAGCCTCGGACTAGCGGGCTCCTACGAGCAGTACTTC.

This clone is categorized as large. This chain links TRBV27 with TRBJ2-7, with a tentative D call TRBD2 (6 bases). CDR3 length: 14 residues. Germline CDR1 and CDR2: MNHEY and SMNVEV (reference sequence). The ends were cut back, 6 bases at V and 0 bases at J, with 12 bases in the middle. CDR3 in amino acids: CASRGLGGSYEQYF. The CDR3 nucleotides read TGTGCCAGCAGGGGCTTGGGGGGCTCCTACGAGCAGTACTTC.

This chain links TRBV10-3 with TRBJ1-5, with a tentative D call TRBD1 (5 bases). The CDR3 is 15 residues long. Looked up from germline, CDR1 is ENHRY and CDR2 is SYGVKD. V was clipped by 0 bases and J by 7 bases, with 13 bases between them. CDR3 sequence reads: CAISESGTVGQPQHF. CDR3 DNA sequence: TGTGCCATCAGTGAGTCCGGGACTGTAGGCCAGCCCCAGCATTTT.

The V and J genes are TRBV6-5 and TRBJ1-2; TRBD1 agrees at 7 bases. The length of the CDR3 is 13 residues. Per the germline V gene, CDR1 is MNHEY and CDR2 is SVGAGI. With 4 bases clipped from V and 2 bases from J, the junction kept 1 base outside the gene matches. This CDR3 reads CASSWDRNYGYTF. In DNA form, the CDR3 reads TGTGCCAGCAGTTGGGACAGAAACTATGGCTACACCTTC.

This clone has a handful of counts. This chain connects TRBV18 to TRBJ1-1; no clear D. The CDR3 runs to 13 residues. Trimming removed 5 bases from V and 0 bases from J, with 7 bases in between. The germline V gene has CDR1 KGHSH and CDR2 LQKENI. CDR3 in DNA: TGTGCCAGCTCAAACAGCTTGAACACTGAAGCTTTCTTT. Translating it yields CASSNSLNTEAFF.

This rearrangement joins TRBV7-9 to TRBJ1-5; 7 bases are a match to TRBD1. CDR1 is SEHNR, CDR2 FQNEAQ, per germline (reference sequence). This CDR3 has 13 residues. Trimming at V came to 4 bases and at J to 6 bases, leaving 3 bases not matched to a gene. As DNA, the CDR3 is TGTGCCAGCAGCTCCGGGACAGTTCAGCCCCAGCATTTT. This codes for CASSSGTVQPQHF.

The rearrangement uses TRBV19 and TRBJ1-1, with a possible D match to TRBD1 (5 bases). This CDR3 spans 14 amino acids. Germline V gives CDR1 LNHDA, CDR2 SQIVND (reference sequence). V was trimmed by 3 bases and J by 5 bases, leaving 13 bases between them. CDR3 nucleotide sequence: TGTGCCAGTAGTATCGATAGGGGTCGGACTGAAGCTTTCTTT. Its protein product is CASSIDRGRTEAFF.

The V gene is TRBV28, the J gene TRBJ2-7; no clear D. V lost 3 bases, J lost 2 bases, and 5 bases lay in between. The V gene's germline CDR1 is MDHEN and CDR2 SYDVKM. This CDR3 contains 12 residues. The CDR3 region is CASSLTTYEQYF. CDR3 nucleotide sequence: TGTGCCAGCAGTTTGACAACCTACGAGCAGTACTTC.